These T cell receptor beta chains were read from a single sample in a study of memory CD4+ T cells and cytomegalovirus serostatus. TCRdb's copy holds only in-frame clones and misses some; the assay was immunoSEQ multiplex PCR. The sample includes fewer than 50,000 clones, 79% seen only once; the top ten take around 1.1%. Sequenced material: memory CD4+ T cells from blood. Receptor source: an adult in good health and CMV-seronegative. CDR3s include the opening cysteine and the closing phenylalanine or tryptophan. A D gene is named only where the DNA matches it firmly. Clone size is given for some rows only: seen once, a few or many times, or a class if the clone is expanded.

size	V	D	J	DNA	CDR3
.	TRBV6-6	.	TRBJ1-3	TGTGCCAGCAGTTATAGAGGGAAGGTCTCTGGAAACACCATATATTTT	CASSYRGKVSGNTIYF
.	TRBV18	TRBD2	TRBJ2-7	TGTGCCAGCTCACCCGAGGCGGGAGGGACCTACGAGCAGTACTTC	CASSPEAGGTYEQYF
medium-sized	TRBV7-9	.	TRBJ1-2	TGTGCCAGCAGCTTAATCATGTGGGGCTACACCTTC	CASSLIMWGYTF
.	TRBV27	.	TRBJ2-1	TGTGCCAGCAGTTTAAATGCCAATGAGCAGTTCTTC	CASSLNANEQFF
.	TRBV7-2	.	TRBJ2-5	TGTGCCAGCAGCTTATGGGAGACCCAGTACTTC	CASSLWETQYF
.	TRBV11-3	.	TRBJ1-2	TGTGCCAGCAGCTTAGACAGGGCGGACTATGGCTACACCTTC	CASSLDRADYGYTF
.	TRBV10-1	.	TRBJ2-1	TGCGCCAGCAGTGGGGCAGGCCCTTACAATGAGCAGTTCTTC	CASSGAGPYNEQFF
.	TRBV10-3	TRBD1	TRBJ1-1	TGTGCCATCAGGGGGACAGCCCGGGGCACTGAAGCTTTCTTT	CAIRGTARGTEAFF
once	TRBV5-6	.	TRBJ1-2	TGTGCCAGCAGCTTGGAAAGGTATGGTGGCTACACCTTC	CASSLERYGGYTF
.	TRBV11-3	TRBD1	TRBJ2-7	TGTGCCAGCAGCGGAAGGCGGACAGGGGACTACGAGCAGTACTTC	CASSGRRTGDYEQYF
few	TRBV4-2	.	TRBJ1-1	TGTGCCAGCAGCCAAGATTTGAGAGGGGAAGCTTTCTTT	CASSQDLRGEAFF
.	TRBV28	TRBD1	TRBJ2-4	TGTGCCAGCAGTTGGGGACAGGGGGGGAAAAACATTCAGTACTTC	CASSWGQGGKNIQYF
.	TRBV5-1	.	TRBJ1-1	TGCGCCAGCAGCTTGGGAACAGGGTGGTACACTGAAGCTTTCTTT	CASSLGTGWYTEAFF
.	TRBV7-9	TRBD2	TRBJ2-1	TGTGCCAGCACCAAGGCGCTAGCGGGAGTAAGTGAGCAGTTCTTC	CASTKALAGVSEQFF
.	TRBV5-1	TRBD2	TRBJ2-1	TGCGCCAGCAGTCCCCTAGCGGGAGGGCCGAATGAGCAGTTCTTC	CASSPLAGGPNEQFF
.	TRBV11-2	.	TRBJ1-1	TGTGCCAGCAGCTTGCGGGGATCTGAAGCTTTCTTT	CASSLRGSEAFF
.	TRBV5-1	.	TRBJ1-4	TGCGCCAGCAGCTTGGGAGGTGGAGTGGAAAAACTGTTTTTT	CASSLGGGVEKLFF
.	TRBV20-1	TRBD1	TRBJ2-7	TGCAGTGGGGACAGGGACCACGAGCAGTACTTC	CSGDRDHEQYF
.	TRBV30	TRBD2	TRBJ2-1	TGTGCCTGGAGTGGACTAGCGGGCGGGCGTGAGCAGTTCTTC	CAWSGLAGGREQFF
.	TRBV7-7	.	TRBJ1-1	TGTGCCAGCAGCTTGTCCAAGAACACTGAAGCTTTCTTT	CASSLSKNTEAFF
few	TRBV28	.	TRBJ1-1	TGTGCCAGCAGCTCAGTGGGACGTAACACTGAAGCTTTCTTT	CASSSVGRNTEAFF
.	TRBV15	TRBD1	TRBJ1-1	TGTGCCACCAGCAGATGGACAGGGTTTAACACTGAAGCTTTCTTT	CATSRWTGFNTEAFF